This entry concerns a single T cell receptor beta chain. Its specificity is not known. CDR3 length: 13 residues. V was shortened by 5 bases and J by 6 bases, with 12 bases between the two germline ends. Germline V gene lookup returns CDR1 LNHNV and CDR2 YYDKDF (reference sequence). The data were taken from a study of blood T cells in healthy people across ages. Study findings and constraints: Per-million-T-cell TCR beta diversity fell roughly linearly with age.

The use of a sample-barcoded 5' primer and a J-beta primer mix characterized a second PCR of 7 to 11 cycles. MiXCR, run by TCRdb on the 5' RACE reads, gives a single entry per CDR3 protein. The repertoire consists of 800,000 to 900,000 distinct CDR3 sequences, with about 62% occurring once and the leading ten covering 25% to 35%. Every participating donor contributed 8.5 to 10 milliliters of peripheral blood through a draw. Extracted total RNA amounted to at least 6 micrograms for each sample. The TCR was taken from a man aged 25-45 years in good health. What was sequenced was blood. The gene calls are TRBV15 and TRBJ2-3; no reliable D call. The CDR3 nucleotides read TGTGCCACCAGCGACAAGACCAGGGATACGCAGTATTTT. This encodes CATSDKTRDTQYF.